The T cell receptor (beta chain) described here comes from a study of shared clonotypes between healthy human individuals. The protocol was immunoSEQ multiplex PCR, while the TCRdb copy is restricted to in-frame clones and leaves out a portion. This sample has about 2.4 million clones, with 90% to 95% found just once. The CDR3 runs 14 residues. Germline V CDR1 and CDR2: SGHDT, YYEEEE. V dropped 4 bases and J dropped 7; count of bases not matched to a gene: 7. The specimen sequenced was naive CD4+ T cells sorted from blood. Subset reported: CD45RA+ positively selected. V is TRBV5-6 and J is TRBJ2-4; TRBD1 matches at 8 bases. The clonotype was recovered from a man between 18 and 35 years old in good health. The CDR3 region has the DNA TGTGCCAGCAGCCCCCCGGGACAGGCGAACATTCAGTACTTC. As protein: CASSPPGQANIQYF.